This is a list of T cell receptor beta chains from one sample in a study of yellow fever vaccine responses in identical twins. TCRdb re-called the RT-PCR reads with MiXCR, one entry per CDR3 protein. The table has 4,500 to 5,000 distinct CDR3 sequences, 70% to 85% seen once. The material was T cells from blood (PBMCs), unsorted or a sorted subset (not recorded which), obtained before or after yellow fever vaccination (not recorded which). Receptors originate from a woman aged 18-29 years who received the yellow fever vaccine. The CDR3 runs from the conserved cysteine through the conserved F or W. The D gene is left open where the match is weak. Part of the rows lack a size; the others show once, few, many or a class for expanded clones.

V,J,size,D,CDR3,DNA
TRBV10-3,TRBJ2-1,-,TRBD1,CAISEAGQGGNEQFF,TGTGCCATCAGTGAGGCGGGACAGGGGGGCAATGAGCAGTTCTTC
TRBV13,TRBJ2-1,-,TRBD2,CASSLGAGGPYEQFF,TGTGCCAGCAGCTTAGGGGCGGGGGGGCCCTATGAGCAGTTCTTC
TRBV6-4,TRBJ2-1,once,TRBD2,CASSDSGEGGSEQFF,TGTGCCAGCAGTGACTCCGGGGAGGGCGGTTCTGAGCAGTTCTTC
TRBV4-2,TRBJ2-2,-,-,CASSQVANTGELFF,TGTGCCAGCAGCCAAGTAGCGAACACCGGGGAGCTGTTTTTT
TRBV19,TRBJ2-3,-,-,CASRLSTDTQYF,TGTGCCAGTCGACTGAGCACAGATACGCAGTATTTT
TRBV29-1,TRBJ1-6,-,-,CSVQGAINSPLHF,TGCAGCGTTCAAGGGGCCATCAATTCACCCCTCCACTTT
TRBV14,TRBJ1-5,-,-,CASSQFQPQHF,TGTGCCAGCAGCCAATTTCAGCCCCAGCATTTT
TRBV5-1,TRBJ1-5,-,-,CASSLGPGDQPQHF,TGCGCCAGCAGCCTGGGGCCGGGCGATCAGCCCCAGCATTTT
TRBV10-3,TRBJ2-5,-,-,CAISEGGYQETQYF,TGTGCCATCAGTGAGGGTGGGTACCAAGAGACCCAGTACTTC
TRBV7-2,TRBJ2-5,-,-,CASSLNQETQYF,TGTGCCAGCAGCTTAAACCAAGAGACCCAGTACTTC
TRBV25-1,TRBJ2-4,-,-,CASSESEIQYF,TGTGCCAGCAGTGAATCTGAAATCCAGTACTTC
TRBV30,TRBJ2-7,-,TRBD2,CAWRRAGATEQYF,TGTGCCTGGAGGCGGGCGGGAGCAACCGAGCAGTACTTC
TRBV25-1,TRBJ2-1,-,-,CASSGRNEQFF,TGTGCCAGCAGTGGACGAAATGAGCAGTTCTTC
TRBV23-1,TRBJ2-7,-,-,CASSLPDEQYF,TGCGCCAGCAGTCTACCGGACGAGCAGTACTTC
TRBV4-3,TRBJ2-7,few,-,CASSHQGRDEQYF,TGCGCCAGCAGCCACCAGGGACGTGACGAGCAGTACTTC
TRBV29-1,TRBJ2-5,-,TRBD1,CSVAGQTMETQYF,TGCAGCGTTGCGGGACAGACTATGGAGACCCAGTACTTC
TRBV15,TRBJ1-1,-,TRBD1,CATSRDRGLGTEAFF,TGTGCCACCAGCAGGGACAGGGGGCTCGGCACTGAAGCTTTCTTT
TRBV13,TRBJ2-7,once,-,CATRVSYEQYF,TGTGCCACCAGGGTGTCCTACGAGCAGTACTTC
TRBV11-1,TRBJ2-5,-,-,CASSLVGYQETQYF,TGTGCCAGCAGCTTAGTGGGGTACCAAGAGACCCAGTACTTC
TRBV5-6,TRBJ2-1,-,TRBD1,CASSLGQGDLRDEQFF,TGTGCCAGCAGCCTCGGACAGGGTGATCTTAGGGATGAGCAGTTCTTC
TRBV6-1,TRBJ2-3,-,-,CASRPISGASTDTQYF,TGTGCCAGCAGACCCATAAGCGGAGCTAGCACAGATACGCAGTATTTT
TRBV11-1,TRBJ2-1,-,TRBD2,CASSLGTSGYNEQFF,TGTGCCAGCAGCTTAGGGACTAGCGGATACAATGAGCAGTTCTTC
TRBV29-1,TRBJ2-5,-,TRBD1,CSVEDLDRGQETQYF,TGCAGCGTTGAAGATCTCGACAGGGGGCAGGAGACCCAGTACTTC
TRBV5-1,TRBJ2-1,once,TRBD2,CASSLVALAEKLYNEQFF,TGCGCCAGCAGCTTGGTTGCACTAGCGGAGAAACTCTACAATGAGCAGTTCTTC
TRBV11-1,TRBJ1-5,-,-,CASSLSTAISNQPQHF,TGTGCCAGCAGCTTATCGACTGCCATAAGCAATCAGCCCCAGCATTTT
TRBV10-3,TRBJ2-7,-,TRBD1,CAISQGVHEQYF,TGTGCCATCAGTCAGGGGGTCCACGAGCAGTACTTC
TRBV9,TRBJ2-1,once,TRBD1,CASSEDRVGEQFF,TGTGCCAGCAGCGAGGACAGGGTCGGCGAGCAGTTCTTC
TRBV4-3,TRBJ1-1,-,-,CASSQDLGLNTEAFF,TGCGCCAGCAGCCAAGATCTTGGCCTGAACACTGAAGCTTTCTTT
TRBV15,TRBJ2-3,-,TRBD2,CATSRDLAGADTQYF,TGTGCCACCAGCAGAGATCTAGCGGGGGCAGATACGCAGTATTTT
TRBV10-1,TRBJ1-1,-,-,CASSSYPGDTEAFF,TGCGCCAGCAGCTCTTATCCGGGGGACACTGAAGCTTTCTTT
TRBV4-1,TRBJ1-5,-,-,CASSHRGDQPQHF,TGCGCCAGCAGCCATCGCGGGGATCAGCCCCAGCATTTT
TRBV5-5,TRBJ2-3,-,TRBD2,CASSLGPAGVTDTQYF,TGTGCCAGCAGCTTGGGGCCAGCGGGGGTCACAGATACGCAGTATTTT